The rows below give T cell receptor beta chains drawn from one sample of a study of PD-1 blockade in classical Hodgkin lymphoma. The protocol was immunoSEQ multiplex PCR, while the TCRdb copy is restricted to in-frame clones and leaves out a portion. The table lists around 15,000 clones, around 72% of them singletons. The source material was CD4+ T cells from blood, sampled before the fourth cycle of nivolumab. The receptors come from a human donor with classical Hodgkin lymphoma. Both conserved end residues are part of each CDR3. D genes are given only for firm matches. Only part of the rows carry a size: once, few, many, or a class if the clone is expanded.

CDR3aa: CASSTKSRTGCPEQYF; CDR3nt: TGTGCCAGCAGCACCAAGTCCCGGACAGGGTGCCCCGAGCAGTACTTC; v_gene: TRBV14; abundance: once; d_gene: TRBD1; j_gene: TRBJ2-7
CDR3aa: CASSDIAGNSYNEQFF; CDR3nt: TGTGCCAGCAGTGATATAGCGGGAAACTCCTACAATGAGCAGTTCTTC; v_gene: TRBV2; abundance: .; d_gene: TRBD2; j_gene: TRBJ2-1
CDR3aa: CASRHTGNEQFF; CDR3nt: TGTGCCAGCAGACACACGGGGAATGAGCAGTTCTTC; v_gene: TRBV6-1; abundance: .; d_gene: .; j_gene: TRBJ2-1
CDR3aa: CASSLAGASGRSDYNEQFF; CDR3nt: TGCGCCAGCAGCTTGGCCGGGGCTAGCGGTAGATCAGACTACAATGAGCAGTTCTTC; v_gene: TRBV5-1; abundance: few; d_gene: TRBD2; j_gene: TRBJ2-1
CDR3aa: CASSLLGSDEQYF; CDR3nt: TGTGCCAGCAGTTTACTAGGGAGTGACGAGCAGTACTTC; v_gene: TRBV27; abundance: .; d_gene: .; j_gene: TRBJ2-7
CDR3aa: CASSRTGGPQETQYF; CDR3nt: TGTGCCAGCAGCAGAACAGGAGGTCCGCAAGAGACCCAGTACTTC; v_gene: TRBV6-4; abundance: once; d_gene: .; j_gene: TRBJ2-5
CDR3aa: CASSRQGFQLFF; CDR3nt: TGTGCCAGCAGCCGCCAGGGGTTTCAACTGTTTTTT; v_gene: TRBV28; abundance: .; d_gene: .; j_gene: TRBJ1-4
CDR3aa: CASSLREGLWTEAFF; CDR3nt: TGTGCCAGCAGCTTAAGAGAGGGGTTATGGACTGAAGCTTTCTTT; v_gene: TRBV7-9; abundance: once; d_gene: .; j_gene: TRBJ1-1
CDR3aa: CASSPGTSGLADTQYF; CDR3nt: TGTGCCAGCTCACCCGGGACTAGCGGTCTTGCAGATACGCAGTATTTT; v_gene: TRBV18; abundance: .; d_gene: TRBD2; j_gene: TRBJ2-3
CDR3aa: CAAQGINSNQPQHF; CDR3nt: TGTGCCGCACAGGGGATTAATAGCAATCAGCCCCAGCATTTT; v_gene: TRBV10-3; abundance: .; d_gene: TRBD1; j_gene: TRBJ1-5
CDR3aa: CASGKTYEQYF; CDR3nt: TGTGCCAGCGGTAAGACCTACGAGCAGTACTTC; v_gene: TRBV7-9; abundance: few; d_gene: .; j_gene: TRBJ2-7
CDR3aa: CASSVGADNQPQHF; CDR3nt: TGTGCCAGCAGCGTAGGGGCAGACAATCAGCCCCAGCATTTT; v_gene: TRBV9; abundance: .; d_gene: .; j_gene: TRBJ1-5
CDR3aa: CATYGGSSTDTQYF; CDR3nt: TGTGCCACCTACGGGGGGTCTAGCACAGATACGCAGTATTTT; v_gene: TRBV6-1; abundance: .; d_gene: TRBD2; j_gene: TRBJ2-3
CDR3aa: CASSLGSYEQYF; CDR3nt: TGTGCCAGCAGTTTGGGTTCCTACGAGCAGTACTTC; v_gene: TRBV6-6; abundance: .; d_gene: .; j_gene: TRBJ2-7
CDR3aa: CASIGGREQFF; CDR3nt: TGCGCCAGCATAGGCGGTAGGGAGCAGTTCTTC; v_gene: TRBV5-1; abundance: once; d_gene: .; j_gene: TRBJ2-1
CDR3aa: CASSRQGSGNTIYF; CDR3nt: TGTGCCAGCAGCAGACAGGGAAGCGGAAACACCATATATTTT; v_gene: TRBV7-9; abundance: .; d_gene: TRBD1; j_gene: TRBJ1-3